The clone carrying this TCR beta chain was counted between two and nine times. Its cognate antigen is unknown. V was trimmed by 3 bases and J by 11 bases, leaving 11 bases between them. The CDR3 consists of 11 residues. From germline, CDR1 is SGHRS and CDR2 YFSETQ. TCRdb passed the RT-PCR reads through MiXCR, listing each CDR3 protein once. This sample has about 520,000 distinct CDR3 sequences, with approximately 6.9% found just once. The entry originates in a study of response to subunit inactivated influenza vaccine. Study conclusions and caveats: The authors put forward the suggestion that each seasonal influenza vaccination may bring in only a limited number of new T cells.

The sample here was PBMCs from blood, taken roughly 24 months after vaccination. This chain links TRBV5-1 with TRBJ1-1, with D uncertain. The source of this sequence is a man aged 45 to 70 who received an inactivated influenza vaccine. This CDR3 reads CASSSSYGAFF. The CDR3 DNA is TGCGCCAGCAGCTCCTCGTATGGGGCTTTCTTT.